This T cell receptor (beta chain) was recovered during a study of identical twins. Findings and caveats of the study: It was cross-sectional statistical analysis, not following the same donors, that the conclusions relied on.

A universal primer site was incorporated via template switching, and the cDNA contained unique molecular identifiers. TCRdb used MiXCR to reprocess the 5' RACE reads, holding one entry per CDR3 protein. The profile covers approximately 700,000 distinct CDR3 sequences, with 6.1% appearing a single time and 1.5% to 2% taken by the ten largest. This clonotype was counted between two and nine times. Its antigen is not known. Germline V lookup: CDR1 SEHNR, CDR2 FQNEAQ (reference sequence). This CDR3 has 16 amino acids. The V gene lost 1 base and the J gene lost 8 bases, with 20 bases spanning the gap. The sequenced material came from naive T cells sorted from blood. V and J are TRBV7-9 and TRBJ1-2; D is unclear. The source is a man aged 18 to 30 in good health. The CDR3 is CASSLEGETLPGGYTF. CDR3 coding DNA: TGTGCCAGCAGCTTAGAGGGCGAGACTCTCCCGGGCGGCTACACCTTC.